The rows below give T cell receptor beta chains drawn from one sample of a study of blood T cell repertoires in COVID-19. Clones were sequenced by immunoSEQ multiplex PCR, and TCRdb holds only the in-frame ones, with some missing. The sample contains fewer than 250,000 clones, about 80% of which appear only once. Sequencing was performed on peripheral blood. These receptors all come from a woman in her thirties or forties with active or convalescent COVID-19. CDR3s leave out the opening cysteine and the closing phenylalanine or tryptophan.

j_gene	len	v_gene	CDR3aa
TRBJ2-2	13	TRBV3-1/TRBV3-2	ARILGGAATGELF
TRBJ1-1	12	TRBV30	AWSTGDGNTEAF
TRBJ2-7	12	TRBV5-4	ASSLGLASYEQY
TRBJ2-5	15	TRBV2	ASSEGRLSTGQETQY
TRBJ1-4	12	TRBV3-1/TRBV3-2	ASSQDQGTEKLF
TRBJ2-2	14	TRBV6-1	ASSAQREEGGGELF
TRBJ1-2	14	TRBV5-1	ASSSLTGLFGYGYT
TRBJ2-7	13	TRBV9	ASSVAGTSIYEQY
TRBJ2-3	12	TRBV11-3	ASSSPSKGSAQY
TRBJ1-2	10	TRBV10-3	AISGAGDGYT
TRBJ2-3	13	TRBV24-1	ATSDLRPEGGTQY
TRBJ1-2	12	TRBV11-2	ASSLNQGHYGYT
TRBJ1-1	13	TRBV7-3	ASSPHGGSSTEAF
TRBJ2-2	11	TRBV24-1	ATSDLEPGELF
TRBJ1-1	9	TRBV28	ASSWDREAF
TRBJ2-1	13	TRBV28	ASSSGQGAINEQF
TRBJ1-1	13	TRBV7-8	ASIYVAGWSTEAF
TRBJ1-5	11	TRBV7-2	ASSLDGNQPQH
TRBJ1-5	11	TRBV30	AWSPGGNQPQH